One and the same sample provided the 18 T cell receptor beta chains below, sequenced in a study of T-cell reconstitution after alpha-beta-depleted transplantation in children. Researchers prepared the TCRbeta library using unique molecular identifiers, the study reports. TCRdb processed the PCR reads anew with MiXCR; each CDR3 protein has one entry. This sample has 200,000 to 250,000 distinct CDR3 sequences; more than 20% occur once, and the top ten carry 4% to 6%. The sample in question was PBMCs, mostly from graft donor cells, obtained 360 days after TCRalphabeta/CD19-depleted stem cell transplant. The receptors come from a female patient under 10 years old who had a stem cell transplant for congenital amegakaryocytic thrombocytopenia, so the T cells may come from the graft donor.

The gene calls are TRBV6-1 and TRBJ2-7; TRBD2 might be the D (7 bases). V gave up 8 bases and J gave up 0 bases, with 20 bases separating them. The germline CDR1 and CDR2 sequences are MNHNS and SASEGT. The CDR3 is 16 residues long. As DNA, the CDR3 is TGTGCCAGCCGGGGGGCGGGAGCCGGAATCTCCTACGAGCAGTACTTC. The encoded protein is CASRGAGAGISYEQYF.

This clonotype was counted ten times or more. The chain carries TRBV12-3 or TRBV12-4 and TRBJ2-1, with 8 bases matching TRBD2. This CDR3 has 11 amino acids. V trimming: 4 bases; J trimming: 10 bases; junction bases outside the gene matches: 0. CDR3 in amino acids: CASSSGGEQFF. CDR3 DNA sequence: TGTGCCAGCAGTTCGGGGGGGGAGCAGTTCTTC.

V is TRBV7-2 and J is TRBJ1-6; D not resolved. Looked up from germline, CDR1 is SGHTA and CDR2 is FQGNSA. V was cut by 6 bases and J by 6 bases, with 6 bases left in between. The CDR3 contains 12 residues. In DNA, the CDR3 is TGTGCCAGCAGTGTAGGTAATTCACCCCTCCACTTT. Protein product: CASSVGNSPLHF. The full variable domain, completed using reference TRBV7-2 and TRBJ1-6, is GAGVSQSPSNKVTEKGKDVELRCDPISGHTALYWYRQSLGQGLEFLIYFQGNSAPDKSGLPSDRFSAERTGGSVSTLTIQRTQQEDSAVYLCASSVGNSPLHFGNGTRLTVT.

The gene calls are TRBV2 and TRBJ2-2; the D call may be TRBD1 or TRBD2 (5 bases each). Per germline, CDR1 SNHLY and CDR2 FYNNEI. Trimming removed 9 bases at V and 2 bases at J, with 19 bases between. The CDR3 totals 16 residues. The CDR3 loop reads CASGRTGTANTGELFF. In DNA form, the CDR3 reads TGTGCCAGTGGGAGAACGGGGACGGCCAACACCGGGGAGCTGTTTTTT. The full variable domain, rest sourced from reference TRBV2 and TRBJ2-2, is EPEVTQTPSHQVTQMGQEVILRCVPISNHLYFYWYRQILGQKVEFLVSFYNNEISEKSEIFDDQFSVERPDGSNFTLKIRSTKLEDSAMYFCASGRTGTANTGELFFGEGSRLTVL.

V usage is TRBV27 and J usage is TRBJ2-1; either TRBD1 or TRBD2 may supply D (6 bases each). CDR1 and CDR2 from the germline V gene are MNHEY and SMNVEV (reference sequence). V shed 2 bases and J shed 5 bases, with 16 bases lying between them. This CDR3 spans 16 amino acids. CDR3 in amino acids: CASSLLAGHLHNEQFF. CDR3 nucleotides: TGTGCCAGCAGTTTACTCGCGGGACACCTGCACAATGAGCAGTTCTTC.

The V and J genes are TRBV20-1 and TRBJ2-2; D not certain. The CDR3 has 13 residues. The germline gives CDR1 DFQATT, CDR2 SNEGSKA (reference sequence). Between the trimmed V and J ends, which lost 1 base and 1 base, there was a span of 4 bases. CDR3: CSARGKNTGELFF. CDR3 DNA: TGCAGTGCTAGAGGCAAGAACACCGGGGAGCTGTTTTTT.

This chain joins TRBV19 and TRBJ2-2, with 13 bases identical to TRBD2. Per germline, CDR1 LNHDA and CDR2 SQIVND (reference sequence). This CDR3 has 16 amino acids. V gave up 4 bases and J gave up 3 bases; unmatched junction bases: 2. The CDR3 DNA sequence: TGTGCCAGTAGTAGACTAGCGGGAGGTCACACCGGGGAGCTGTTTTTT. Its translation is CASSRLAGGHTGELFF.

This clonotype turned up a few times. The V and J genes are TRBV12-3 or TRBV12-4 and TRBJ1-5, with a possible D match to TRBD1 (5 bases). The germline V and J ends were trimmed by 5 bases and 3 bases, with 23 bases remaining between them. This CDR3 spans 18 amino acids. The DNA of the CDR3 is TGTGCCAGCAGTAGGGGATTTAACGGGTCCCCTTTCAATCAGCCCCAGCATTTT. This codes for CASSRGFNGSPFNQPQHF.

Turning to this clonotype: One base away lies a much larger clone, so this may be a sequencing read error. The chain uses TRBV12-3 or TRBV12-4 and TRBJ2-2; D uncertain. Trimming left V 5 bases short and J 7 bases short, with 20 bases between. CDR3 length: 16 residues. The CDR3 loop reads CASSPLVALGIGELFF. The CDR3 region has the DNA TGTGCCAGCAGTCCTTTGGTCGCGCTTGGGATCGGGGAGCTGTTTTTT.

CDR3 loop: CASSLLASLFYEQFF. In nucleotides, the CDR3 is TGTGCCAGCAGCCTCCTCGCAAGCTTATTTTATGAGCAGTTCTTC. V usage is TRBV6-5 and J usage is TRBJ2-1; no definite D call. The CDR3 extends over 15 amino acids. From germline, CDR1 is MNHEY and CDR2 SVGAGI. V shed 6 bases and J shed 8 bases, with 20 bases lying between them.

The chain employs TRBV5-1 and TRBJ2-1, with D tentatively TRBD1 (5 bases). Germline CDR1 and CDR2: SGHRS and YFSETQ. With 5 bases removed from V and 2 bases from J, the gap between germline ends came to 17 bases. The CDR3 runs 16 residues. CDR3 loop: CASRTAPGQTYNEQFF. The CDR3 DNA reads TGCGCCAGCAGGACAGCGCCCGGGCAAACCTACAATGAGCAGTTCTTC.

J is TRBJ2-2 and V is TRBV6-2 or TRBV6-3, with unresolved D. This CDR3 is 12 amino acids long. V lost 3 bases to trimming and J lost 8 bases, with 7 bases between them. Per germline, CDR1 MNHEY and CDR2 SVGEGT. CDR3 amino acids: CASSYMSGELFF. The CDR3, as DNA: TGTGCCAGCAGTTATATGTCTGGGGAGCTGTTTTTT.

The chain couples TRBV5-1 to TRBJ2-7; 14 nucleotides line up with TRBD2. V lost 4 bases and J lost 6; bases outside the gene matches: 9. This CDR3 is built from 16 residues. Per the germline V gene, CDR1 is SGHRS and CDR2 is YFSETQ. The CDR3 region has the DNA TGCGCCAGCAGCCCCGGACTAGCGGGAGGCATTGGCGAGCAGTACTTC. Translating it yields CASSPGLAGGIGEQYF.

The gene calls are TRBV4-3 and TRBJ1-1; no firm D call. Germline CDR1 and CDR2: LGHNA and YSLEER. Trimming cost V 0 bases and J 0 bases, with 5 bases left between them. There are 14 residues in the CDR3. CDR3 residues: CASSQDGVNTEAFF. CDR3 coding DNA: TGCGCCAGCAGCCAAGACGGTGTGAACACTGAAGCTTTCTTT.

Many counts were recorded for this clonotype. V usage is TRBV4-1 and J usage is TRBJ2-7; 10 nucleotides agree with TRBD2. Per germline, CDR1 MGHRA and CDR2 YSYEKL. CDR3 length: 18 amino acids. Trimming cost V 2 bases and J 4 bases; bases outside gene matches: 14. The CDR3 nucleotides read TGCGCCAGCAGCCAACCGCGGCTAGCGGGAGTGTATGCATACGAGCAGTACTTC. Translation gives CASSQPRLAGVYAYEQYF.

In its sample, this clonotype was seen a few times. The chain employs TRBV20-1 and TRBJ2-3; 10 nucleotides align to TRBD2. Germline V lookup: CDR1 DFQATT, CDR2 SNEGSKA (reference sequence). Unmatched junction bases numbered 5, after V lost 3 bases and J lost 11 bases. CDR3 length equals 12 residues. CDR3 bases: TGCAGTGCTAGTCTAGCGGGAGCTGAGCAGTATTTT. Its translation is CSASLAGAEQYF.

The gene calls are TRBV24-1 and TRBJ1-5, with D unresolved. Germline values: CDR1 KGHDR, CDR2 SFDVKD. V was cut by 1 base and J by 8 bases, with 11 bases left in between. This CDR3 has 14 amino acids. This CDR3 is CATSDLSAEKPQHF. Here the CDR3 DNA reads TGTGCCACCAGTGATTTATCAGCGGAAAAGCCCCAGCATTTT.

The V gene is TRBV29-1, the J gene TRBJ1-2, with 9 nucleotides matching TRBD1. The CDR3 sequence is 12 residues long. The germline V gene has CDR1 SQVTM and CDR2 ANQGSEA. Trimming at V came to 7 bases and at J to 6 bases, leaving 6 bases not matched to a gene. This chain's CDR3 is CSGVDRGDGYTF. CDR3 DNA sequence: TGCAGCGGCGTGGACAGGGGCGATGGCTACACCTTC.